This entry describes one T cell receptor (beta chain). Its antigen is currently unknown. Using its own MiXCR run on the 5' RACE reads, TCRdb lists one record per CDR3 protein. Of a few hundred thousand distinct CDR3 sequences listed, roughly 9.9% were seen once; the top ten hold 2.5% to 3.5%. The sample belongs to a study of identical twins. General study results and limits: Sequences that were out-of-frame, alpha and twin-shared displayed an excess of low generation probability.

Trimming left V 0 bases short and J 0 bases short, with 11 bases between. The CDR3 length is 16 residues. The germline V gene encodes CDR1 SGHRS and CDR2 YFSETQ. These same records also appear under a second study, on yellow fever vaccine responses in identical twins.

The sample comprised PBMCs. The chain combines TRBV5-1 with TRBJ2-3; D unclear. This TCR came from a young woman in good health. In nucleotides, the CDR3 is TGCGCCAGCAGCTTGGCCATCAGCGCTAGCACAGATACGCAGTATTTT. Protein: CASSLAISASTDTQYF.